Below, one T cell receptor (beta chain) is given with its context. What it binds is unknown. This record comes from a study of T cell responses to AZD1222 COVID-19 vaccine. Findings of the study overall: Donors in the cohort were predominantly white British and more often female, and clonal diversity was possibly underestimated.

Deletions cut 1 base from V and 11 bases from J, with 15 bases between. The CDR3 extends over 12 amino acids. Germline V lookup: CDR1 GTSNPN, CDR2 SVGIG (reference sequence). Assay: immunoSEQ multiplex PCR; the TCRdb copy retains only in-frame clones and omits some. The repertoire holds over 130,000 clones, with roughly 90% as singletons. This sequence joins TRBV30 and TRBJ2-7; D might be TRBD1 or TRBD2, each matching 6 bases. This specimen was peripheral blood, taken 28 days after the second AZD1222 dose. The TCR sequence derives from an adult who received the AZD1222 COVID-19 vaccine. The CDR3 nucleotides are TGTGCCTGGAGTGCATCCGGGGGCAGCGAGTACTTC. It specifies CAWSASGGSEYF.